The TCR beta chain described here comes from a study of T cells in narcolepsy. Study results and caveats: No autoreactive T cell clone sequences appeared in some memory CD4+ repertoires. Same-patient CSF and blood CD4+ T cell clonotypes included HCRT-specific and TRIB2-specific autoreactive ones. Autoreactive clonotypes reportedly recurred in blood of same and different patients, not controls.

With respect to this clone: Its antigen is not identified.

Trimming stripped 0 bases from V and 5 bases from J, with 7 bases between. Germline-derived CDR1 and CDR2 are LNHNV and YYDKDF (reference sequence). The CDR3 is 13 residues long. The repertoire was sequenced with immunoSEQ multiplex PCR; TCRdb's copy has only in-frame clones and lacks some. This sample has about 40,000 clones, with approximately 90% found just once. This chain uses TRBV15 with TRBJ2-5; D is uncertain. The sequencing sample was made of CD45RA- memory CD4+ T cells from PBMCs. The receptor was derived from a human donor with narcolepsy. Here the CDR3 DNA reads TGTGCCACCAGCAGAGAGCCCCAGGAGACCCAGTACTTC. This codes for CATSREPQETQYF. Filled out from reference TRBV15 and TRBJ2-5, the complete variable domain reads DAMVIQNPRYQVTQFGKPVTLSCSQTLNHNVMYWYQQKSSQAPKLLFHYYDKDFNNEADTPDNFQSRRPNTSFCFLDIRSPGLGDTAMYLCATSREPQETQYFGPGTRLLVL.